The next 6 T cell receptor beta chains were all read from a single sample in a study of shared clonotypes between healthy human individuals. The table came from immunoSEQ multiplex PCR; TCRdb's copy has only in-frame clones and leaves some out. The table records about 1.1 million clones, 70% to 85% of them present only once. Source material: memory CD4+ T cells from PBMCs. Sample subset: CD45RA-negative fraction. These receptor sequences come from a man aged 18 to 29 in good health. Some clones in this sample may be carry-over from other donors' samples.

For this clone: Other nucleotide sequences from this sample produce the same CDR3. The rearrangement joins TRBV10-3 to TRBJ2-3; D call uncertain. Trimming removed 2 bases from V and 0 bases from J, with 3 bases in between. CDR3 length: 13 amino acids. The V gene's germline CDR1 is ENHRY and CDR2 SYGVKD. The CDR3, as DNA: TGTGCCATCAGTGAGACTAGCACAGATACGCAGTATTTT. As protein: CAISETSTDTQYF.

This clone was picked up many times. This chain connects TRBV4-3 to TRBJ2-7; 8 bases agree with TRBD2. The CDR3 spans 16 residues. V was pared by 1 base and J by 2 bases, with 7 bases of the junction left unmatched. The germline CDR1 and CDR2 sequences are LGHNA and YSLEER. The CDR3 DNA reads TGCGCCAGCAGCCAAGCTCTAGCGGGCCTACCCTACGAGCAGTACTTC. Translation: CASSQALAGLPYEQYF.

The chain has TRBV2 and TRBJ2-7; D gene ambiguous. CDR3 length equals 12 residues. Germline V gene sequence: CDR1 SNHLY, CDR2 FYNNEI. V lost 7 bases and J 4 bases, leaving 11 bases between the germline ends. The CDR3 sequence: CASKGYQYEQYF. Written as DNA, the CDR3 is TGTGCCAGCAAAGGCTACCAATACGAGCAGTACTTC.

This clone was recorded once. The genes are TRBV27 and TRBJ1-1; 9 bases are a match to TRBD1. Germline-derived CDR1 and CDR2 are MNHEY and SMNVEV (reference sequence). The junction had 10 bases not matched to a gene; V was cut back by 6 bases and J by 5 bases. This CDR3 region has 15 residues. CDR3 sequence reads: CASRPTTGGGTEAFF. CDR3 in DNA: TGTGCCAGCAGGCCGACGACAGGGGGAGGTACTGAAGCTTTCTTT.

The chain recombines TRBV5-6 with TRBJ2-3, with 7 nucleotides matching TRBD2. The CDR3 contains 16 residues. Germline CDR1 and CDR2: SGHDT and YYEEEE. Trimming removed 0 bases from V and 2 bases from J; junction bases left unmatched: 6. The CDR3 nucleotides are TGTGCCAGCAGCTTGGCACTAGCGTATACCACAGATACGCAGTATTTT. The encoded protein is CASSLALAYTTDTQYF.

The CDR3 spells CASSKGAGNTIYF. The CDR3 DNA sequence: TGTGCCAGCAGCAAGGGGGCTGGAAACACCATATATTTT. This rearrangement joins TRBV21-1 to TRBJ1-3. TRBV21-1 is deemed a pseudogene. The CDR3 has 13 amino acids.